These 24 T cell receptor beta chains were sequenced from one sample in a study of T cell clusters in autoimmune cytopenias. One tube held mixed TRB-A and TRB-B primer pools for touch-down PCR. Each CDR3 protein gets one entry in TCRdb, which reprocessed the multiplex PCR reads and gives no DNA. This listing includes under 8,500 distinct CDR3 sequences. Some 34,000 genome equivalents of blood DNA were amplified for TRB. The material sequenced was peripheral blood. The source is a human donor with an autoimmune cytopenia or autoimmune hepatitis (not recorded which).

Its frequency marks this clonotype as medium-sized (0.01 to 0.1%). V and J are TRBV28 and TRBJ2-2; the D gene TCRdb calls, TRBD1, cannot be checked with no DNA. The CDR3 is 16 residues long. Germline assignment: CDR1 MDHEN and CDR2 SYDVKM. CDR3 sequence: CASSFWGTGGSGELFF. Drawing the rest from reference TRBV28 and TRBJ2-2, the complete variable domain is DVKVTQSSRYLVKRTGEKVFLECVQDMDHENMFWYRQDPGLGLRLIYFSYDVKMKEKGDIPEGYSVSREKKERFSLILESASTNQTSMYLCASSFWGTGGSGELFFGEGSRLTVL.

The rearrangement joins TRBV18 to TRBJ2-5; TCRdb calls TRBD2, which cannot be checked without DNA. CDR3 size: 13 residues. Per germline, CDR1 KGHSH and CDR2 LQKENI. The chain's CDR3 is CASSLGLQETQYF. Full variable domain (rest looked up from reference TRBV18 and TRBJ2-5): NAGVMQNPRHLVRRRGQEARLRCSPMKGHSHVYWYRQLPEEGLKFMVYLQKENIIDESGMPKERFSAEFPKEGPSILRIQQVVRGDSAAYFCASSLGLQETQYFGPGTRLLVL.

By frequency, this clonotype registers medium-sized. The chain carries TRBV15 and TRBJ2-1; TCRdb outputs TRBD1, but without DNA this stays unchecked. This CDR3 has 16 residues. Germline loops: CDR1 LNHNV, CDR2 YYDKDF (reference sequence). The CDR3: CATSRDGQGGYNEQFF.

The chain combines TRBV19 with TRBJ1-1; the D call from TCRdb, TRBD1, cannot be confirmed without DNA. This CDR3 comprises 14 residues. Germline V lookup: CDR1 LNHDA, CDR2 SQIVND (reference sequence). The CDR3 loop is CASSSWGGNTEAFF.

Measured by frequency, this clonotype is medium-sized. The chain carries TRBV27 and TRBJ2-5; the D call of TRBD2 rests on TCRdb alone, since no DNA is present to check it. Per the germline V gene, CDR1 is MNHEY and CDR2 is SMNVEV (reference sequence). CDR3 length equals 15 residues. CDR3 amino acids: CASSPPGLAGETQYF.

This clonotype shows up as medium-sized by frequency. This CDR3 reads CASSYTRTGGRDEQYF. The chain uses TRBV6-5 and TRBJ2-7; TCRdb returns TRBD1, unconfirmable since there is no DNA. This CDR3 comprises 16 residues. CDR1 and CDR2 from the germline V gene are MNHEY and SVGAGI.

This chain connects TRBV29-1 to TRBJ2-1; the D call from TCRdb, TRBD2, cannot be confirmed without DNA. Germline V gives CDR1 SQVTM, CDR2 ANQGSEA. CDR3 length equals 12 residues. The CDR3 loop is CSLRQGQETQFF.

The chain is built from TRBV20-1 and TRBJ1-2; TCRdb gives TRBD1 as the D gene, but with no DNA this cannot be confirmed. The CDR3 consists of 15 residues. CDR1 and CDR2 from the germline V gene are DFQATT and SNEGSKA (reference sequence). The CDR3 loop reads CSADTHGGLNYGYTF.

Judged by frequency, this clonotype is medium-sized. The rearrangement links TRBV29-1 to TRBJ1-1; TCRdb's D call of TRBD1 is untestable without DNA. Germline CDR1 is SQVTM and CDR2 is ANQGSEA. There are 15 residues in the CDR3. The CDR3 here is CSVEDWAPQNTEAFF.

This clonotype is called medium-sized based on its frequency. The chain combines TRBV18 with TRBJ2-7; checking the TCRdb D call of TRBD2 is not possible without DNA. This CDR3 is 14 amino acids long. Per germline, CDR1 KGHSH and CDR2 LQKENI. The CDR3 loop reads CASSPWAISGEQYF.

This clonotype ranks as medium-sized in terms of frequency. The J gene is TRBJ2-2, the V gene TRBV29-1; the TCRdb D gene call, TRBD1, has no DNA to confirm it. This CDR3 is built from 12 residues. The germline V gene has CDR1 SQVTM and CDR2 ANQGSEA. The CDR3: CSVERGTGELFF.

The chain carries TRBV5-4 and TRBJ2-5; TCRdb indicates TRBD1, and absent DNA this call remains unverified. The CDR3 loop spans 15 amino acids. Germline V lookup: CDR1 SGHNT, CDR2 YYREEE (reference sequence). This CDR3 is CASSLGRQKQETQYF. Filled out from reference TRBV5-4 and TRBJ2-5, the complete variable domain reads ETGVTQSPTHLIKTRGQQVTLRCSSQSGHNTVSWYQQALGQGPQFIFQYYREEENGRGNFPPRFSGLQFPNYSSELNVNALELDDSALYLCASSLGRQKQETQYFGPGTRLLVL.

By frequency, this clonotype registers medium-sized (0.01 to 0.1%). The rearrangement joins TRBV29-1 to TRBJ2-7; TCRdb lists TRBD1, though no DNA is available to test this call. Germline-derived CDR1 and CDR2 are SQVTM and ANQGSEA. CDR3 length equals 17 residues. This chain's CDR3 is CSVEEGGEDRIVLEQYF.

Judged by frequency, this clonotype is medium-sized. The chain links TRBV29-1 to TRBJ1-2. Germline CDR1 SQVTM, CDR2 ANQGSEA. This CDR3 region has 13 residues. The CDR3 sequence is CSAGHTDTNRYTF.

This CDR3 is CASSFSETQYF. The chain has TRBV11-2 and TRBJ2-5. In germline, CDR1 is SGHAT, CDR2 FQNNGV. This CDR3 has 11 amino acids.

This sequence joins TRBV7-9 and TRBJ2-2. Per germline, CDR1 SEHNR and CDR2 FQNEAQ (reference sequence). The CDR3 is 12 residues long. Here the CDR3 reads CASSRTAGELFF. Full variable domain (remainder filled in from reference TRBV7-9 and TRBJ2-2): DTGVSQNPRHKITKRGQNVTFRCDPISEHNRLYWYRQTLGQGPEFLTYFQNEAQLEKSRLLSDRFSAERPKGSFSTLEIQRTEQGDSAMYLCASSRTAGELFFGEGSRLTVL.

The chain couples TRBV11-2 to TRBJ2-3; absent DNA, TCRdb's TRBD1 call cannot be checked. CDR1 SGHAT and CDR2 FQNNGV come from the germline V gene. This CDR3 is 16 amino acids long. The CDR3 sequence is CASSPTGTGNRGTQYF.

This clonotype is medium-sized (0.01 to 0.1%) by frequency. This sequence joins TRBV10-3 and TRBJ2-1; checking the TCRdb D call of TRBD1 is not possible without DNA. The CDR3 is 15 amino acids. From germline, CDR1 is ENHRY and CDR2 SYGVKD. CDR3 sequence: CAISDPGGRNNEQFF.

The J gene is TRBJ2-7, the V gene TRBV12-3 or TRBV12-4; with no DNA, the TCRdb D assignment of TRBD1 cannot be verified. The CDR3 totals 15 residues. CDR3 protein: CASSPDGGANYEQYF.

The chain recombines TRBV20-1 with TRBJ2-1; the D call of TRBD2 rests on TCRdb alone, since no DNA is present to check it. This CDR3 comprises 14 residues. From germline, CDR1 is DFQATT and CDR2 SNEGSKA (reference sequence). The chain's CDR3 is CSATSGGDDNEQFF.

This sequence joins TRBV5-4 and TRBJ2-1; TCRdb's assignment of TRBD2 cannot be checked, as there is no DNA. This CDR3 has 15 residues. Germline V gene lookup returns CDR1 SGHNT and CDR2 YYREEE (reference sequence). CDR3 region: CASSLGGGAYNEQFF.

This sequence joins TRBV27 and TRBJ1-6; the D gene TCRdb calls, TRBD1, cannot be checked with no DNA. This CDR3 is built from 17 residues. Per germline, CDR1 MNHEY and CDR2 SMNVEV (reference sequence). CDR3 loop: CASSYSQGGTVRSPLHF.

The J gene is TRBJ2-3, the V gene TRBV6-2 or TRBV6-3; TCRdb's D call, TRBD2, is unchecked because there is no DNA. Germline V CDR1 and CDR2: MNHEY, SVGEGT. There are 15 residues in the CDR3. CDR3 sequence reads: CASSPSGEGSRTQYF.

The chain has TRBV18 and TRBJ1-1; TCRdb designates TRBD1, a call that cannot be tested without DNA. The V gene's germline CDR1 is KGHSH and CDR2 LQKENI. The CDR3 contains 14 residues. This chain's CDR3 is CASSPKQGALEAFF.